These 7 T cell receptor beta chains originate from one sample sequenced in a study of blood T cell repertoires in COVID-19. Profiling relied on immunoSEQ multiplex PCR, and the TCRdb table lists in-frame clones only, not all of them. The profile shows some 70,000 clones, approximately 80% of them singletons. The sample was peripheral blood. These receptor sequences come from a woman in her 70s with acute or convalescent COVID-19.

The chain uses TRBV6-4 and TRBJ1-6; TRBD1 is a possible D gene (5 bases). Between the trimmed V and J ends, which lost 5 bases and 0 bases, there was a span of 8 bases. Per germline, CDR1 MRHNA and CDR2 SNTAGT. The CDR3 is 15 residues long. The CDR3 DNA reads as TGTGCCAGCAGTCCCGACAGCTCCTATAATTCACCCCTCCACTTT. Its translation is CASSPDSSYNSPLHF.

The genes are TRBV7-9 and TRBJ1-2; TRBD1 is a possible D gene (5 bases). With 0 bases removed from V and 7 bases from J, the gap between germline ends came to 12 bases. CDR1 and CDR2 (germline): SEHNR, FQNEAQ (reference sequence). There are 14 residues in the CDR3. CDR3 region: CASSLAPGLGGYTF. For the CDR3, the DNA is TGTGCCAGCAGCTTAGCGCCAGGGTTAGGTGGCTACACCTTC.

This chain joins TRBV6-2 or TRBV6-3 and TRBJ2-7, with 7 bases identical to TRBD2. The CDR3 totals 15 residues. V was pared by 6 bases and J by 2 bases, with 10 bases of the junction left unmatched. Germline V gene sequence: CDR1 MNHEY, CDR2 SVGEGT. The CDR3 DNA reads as TGTGCCAGCAGCCCGGGGGGAAGGTCGACCTACGAGCAGTACTTC. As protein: CASSPGGRSTYEQYF.

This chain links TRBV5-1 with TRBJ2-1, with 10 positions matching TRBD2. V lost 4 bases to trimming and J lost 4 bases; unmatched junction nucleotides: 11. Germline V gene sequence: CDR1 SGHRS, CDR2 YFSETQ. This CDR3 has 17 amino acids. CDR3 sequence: CASSPGASGGGYNEQFF. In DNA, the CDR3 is TGCGCCAGCAGCCCCGGAGCAAGCGGGGGGGGGTACAATGAGCAGTTCTTC.

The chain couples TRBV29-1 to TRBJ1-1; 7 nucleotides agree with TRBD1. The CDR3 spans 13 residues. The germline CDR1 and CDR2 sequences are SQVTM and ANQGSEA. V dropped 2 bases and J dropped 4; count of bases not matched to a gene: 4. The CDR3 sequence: CSVETGAITEAFF. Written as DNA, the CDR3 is TGCAGCGTTGAAACAGGGGCTATCACTGAAGCTTTCTTT.

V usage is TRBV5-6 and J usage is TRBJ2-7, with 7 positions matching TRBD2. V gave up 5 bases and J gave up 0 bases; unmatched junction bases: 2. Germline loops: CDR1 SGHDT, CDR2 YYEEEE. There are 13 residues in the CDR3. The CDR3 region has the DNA TGTGCCAGCAGACTAGCGCCCTCCTACGAGCAGTACTTC. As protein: CASRLAPSYEQYF.

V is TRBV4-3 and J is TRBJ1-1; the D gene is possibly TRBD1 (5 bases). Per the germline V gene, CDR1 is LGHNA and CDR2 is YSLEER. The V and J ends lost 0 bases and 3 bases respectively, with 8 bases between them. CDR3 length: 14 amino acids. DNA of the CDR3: TGCGCCAGCAGCCAAGATCAAGGGGACACTGAAGCTTTCTTT. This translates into CASSQDQGDTEAFF.